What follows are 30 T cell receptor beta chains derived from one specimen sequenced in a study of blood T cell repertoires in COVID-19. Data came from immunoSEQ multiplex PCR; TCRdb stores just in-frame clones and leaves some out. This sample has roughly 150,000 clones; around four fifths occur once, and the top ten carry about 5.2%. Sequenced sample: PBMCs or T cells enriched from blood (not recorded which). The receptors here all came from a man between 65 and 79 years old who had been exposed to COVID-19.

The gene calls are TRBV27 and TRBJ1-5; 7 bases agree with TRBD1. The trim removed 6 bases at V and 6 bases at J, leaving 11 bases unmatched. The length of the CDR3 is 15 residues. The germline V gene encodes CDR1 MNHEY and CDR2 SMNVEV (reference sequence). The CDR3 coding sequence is TGTGCCAGCAGCCTCTTGGCAGGGGGGAGTCAGCCCCAGCATTTT. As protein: CASSLLAGGSQPQHF.

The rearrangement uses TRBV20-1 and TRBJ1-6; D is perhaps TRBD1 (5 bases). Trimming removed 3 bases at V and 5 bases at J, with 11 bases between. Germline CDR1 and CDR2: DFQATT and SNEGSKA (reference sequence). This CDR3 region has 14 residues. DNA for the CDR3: TGCAGTGCTAGTGCAGGGTATGATAATTCACCCCTCCACTTT. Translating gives CSASAGYDNSPLHF.

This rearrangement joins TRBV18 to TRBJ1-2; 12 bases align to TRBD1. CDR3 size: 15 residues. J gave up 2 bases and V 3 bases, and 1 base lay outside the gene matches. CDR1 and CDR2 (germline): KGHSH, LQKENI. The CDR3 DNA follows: TGTGCCAGCTCACCGGGACAGGGGGCGAACTATGGCTACACCTTC. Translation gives CASSPGQGANYGYTF.

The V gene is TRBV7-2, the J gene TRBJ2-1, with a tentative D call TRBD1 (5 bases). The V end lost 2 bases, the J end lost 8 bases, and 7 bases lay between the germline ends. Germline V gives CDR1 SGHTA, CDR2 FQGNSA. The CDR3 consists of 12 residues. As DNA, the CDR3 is TGTGCCAGCAGCTTAAGGGGCGATGAGCAGTTCTTC. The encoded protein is CASSLRGDEQFF.

The CDR3 DNA follows: TGTGCCAGCTCACCACCGGAAGGACTCAATCAGCCCCAGCATTTT. This translates into CASSPPEGLNQPQHF. The chain is built from TRBV18 and TRBJ1-5; no reliable D call. Trimming stripped 0 bases from V and 3 bases from J, with 9 bases between. The CDR3 has 15 amino acids. Germline CDR1 is KGHSH and CDR2 is LQKENI.

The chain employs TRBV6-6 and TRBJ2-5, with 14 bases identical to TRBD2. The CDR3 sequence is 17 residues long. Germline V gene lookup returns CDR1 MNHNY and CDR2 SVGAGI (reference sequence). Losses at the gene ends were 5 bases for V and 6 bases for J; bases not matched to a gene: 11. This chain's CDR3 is CASSPRGTSGGMKTQYF. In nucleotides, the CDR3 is TGTGCCAGCAGTCCCCGGGGGACTAGCGGGGGAATGAAGACCCAGTACTTC.

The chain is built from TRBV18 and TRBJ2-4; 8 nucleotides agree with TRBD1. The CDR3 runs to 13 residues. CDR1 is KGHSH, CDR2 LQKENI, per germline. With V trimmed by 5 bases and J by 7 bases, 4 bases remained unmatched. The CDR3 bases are TGTGCCAGCTCATCCTCAGGGGGCAACATTCAGTACTTC. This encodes CASSSSGGNIQYF.

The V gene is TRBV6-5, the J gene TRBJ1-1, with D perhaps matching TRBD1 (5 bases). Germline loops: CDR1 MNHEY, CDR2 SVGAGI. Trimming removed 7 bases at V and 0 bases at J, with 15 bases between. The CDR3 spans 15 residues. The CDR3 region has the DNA TGTGCCAGCACTCCCAGCCAGGACATGAACACTGAAGCTTTCTTT. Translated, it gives CASTPSQDMNTEAFF.

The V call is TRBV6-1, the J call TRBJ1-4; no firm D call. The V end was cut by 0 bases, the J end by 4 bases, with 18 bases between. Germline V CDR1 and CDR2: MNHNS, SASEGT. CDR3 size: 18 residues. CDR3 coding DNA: TGTGCCAGCAGTGAAGCCGCGAATCCCGCCGCCGTTAATGAAAAACTGTTTTTT. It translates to CASSEAANPAAVNEKLFF.

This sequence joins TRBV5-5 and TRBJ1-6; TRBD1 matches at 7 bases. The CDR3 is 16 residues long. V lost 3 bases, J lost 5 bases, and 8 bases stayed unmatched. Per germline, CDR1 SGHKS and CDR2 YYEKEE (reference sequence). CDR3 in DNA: TGTGCCAGCAGCTACCCCCGACAGGGTGATAATTCACCCCTCCACTTT. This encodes CASSYPRQGDNSPLHF.

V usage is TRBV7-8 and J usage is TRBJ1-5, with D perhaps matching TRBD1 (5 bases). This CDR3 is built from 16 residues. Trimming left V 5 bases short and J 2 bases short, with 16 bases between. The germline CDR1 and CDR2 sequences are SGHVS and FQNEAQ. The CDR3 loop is CASSRSGGVGNQPQHF. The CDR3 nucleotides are TGTGCCAGCAGCAGAAGCGGAGGGGTTGGCAATCAGCCCCAGCATTTT.

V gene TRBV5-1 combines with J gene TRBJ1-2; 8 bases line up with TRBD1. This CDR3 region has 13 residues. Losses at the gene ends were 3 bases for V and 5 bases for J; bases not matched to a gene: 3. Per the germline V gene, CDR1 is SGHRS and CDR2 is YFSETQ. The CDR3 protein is CASSYGQGYGYTF. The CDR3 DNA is TGCGCCAGCAGCTACGGACAGGGTTATGGCTACACCTTC.

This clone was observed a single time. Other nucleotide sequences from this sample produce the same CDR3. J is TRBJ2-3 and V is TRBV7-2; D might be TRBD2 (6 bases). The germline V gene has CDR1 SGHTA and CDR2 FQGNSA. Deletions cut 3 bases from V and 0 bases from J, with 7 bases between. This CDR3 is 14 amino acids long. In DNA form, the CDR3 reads TGTGCCAGCAGCTTGGGGACTAGCACAGATACGCAGTATTTT. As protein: CASSLGTSTDTQYF.

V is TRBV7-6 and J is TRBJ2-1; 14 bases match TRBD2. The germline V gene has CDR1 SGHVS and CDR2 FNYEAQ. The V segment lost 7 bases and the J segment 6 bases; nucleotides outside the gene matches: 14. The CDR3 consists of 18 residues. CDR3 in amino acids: CASTQSPGLAGAANEQFF. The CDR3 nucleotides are TGTGCCAGCACCCAAAGCCCGGGACTAGCGGGAGCTGCCAATGAGCAGTTCTTC.

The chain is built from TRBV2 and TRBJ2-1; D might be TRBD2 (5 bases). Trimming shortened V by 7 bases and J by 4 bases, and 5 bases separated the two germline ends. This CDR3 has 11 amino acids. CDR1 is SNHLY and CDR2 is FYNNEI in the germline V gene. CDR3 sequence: CASTGYNEQFF. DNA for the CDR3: TGTGCCAGCACGGGGTACAATGAGCAGTTCTTC.

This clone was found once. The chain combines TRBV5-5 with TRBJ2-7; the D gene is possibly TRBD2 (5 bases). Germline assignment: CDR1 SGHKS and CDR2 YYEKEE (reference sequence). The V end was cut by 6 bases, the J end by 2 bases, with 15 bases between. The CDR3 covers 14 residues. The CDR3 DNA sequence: TGTGCCAGCACCTCATTACACGGGGCCTACGAGCAGTACTTC. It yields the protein CASTSLHGAYEQYF.

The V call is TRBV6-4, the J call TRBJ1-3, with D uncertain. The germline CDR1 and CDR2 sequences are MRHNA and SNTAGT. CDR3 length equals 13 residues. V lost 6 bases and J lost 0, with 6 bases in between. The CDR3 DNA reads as TGTGCCAGCAGCCAGAACTCTGGAAACACCATATATTTT. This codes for CASSQNSGNTIYF.

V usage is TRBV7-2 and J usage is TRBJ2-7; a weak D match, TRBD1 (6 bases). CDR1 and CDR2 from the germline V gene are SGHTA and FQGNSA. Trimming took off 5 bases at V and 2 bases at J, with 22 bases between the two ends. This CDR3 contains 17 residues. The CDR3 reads CASSPRGETGLPYEQYF. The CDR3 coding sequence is TGTGCCAGCAGCCCCAGAGGTGAAACAGGGCTTCCCTACGAGCAGTACTTC.

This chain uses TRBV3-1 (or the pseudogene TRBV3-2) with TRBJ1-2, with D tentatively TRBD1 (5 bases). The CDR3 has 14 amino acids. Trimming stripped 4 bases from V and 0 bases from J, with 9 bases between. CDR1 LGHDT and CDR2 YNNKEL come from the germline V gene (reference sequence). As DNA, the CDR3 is TGTGCCAGCAGCCCTGGGGGGGCTAACTATGGCTACACCTTC. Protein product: CASSPGGANYGYTF.

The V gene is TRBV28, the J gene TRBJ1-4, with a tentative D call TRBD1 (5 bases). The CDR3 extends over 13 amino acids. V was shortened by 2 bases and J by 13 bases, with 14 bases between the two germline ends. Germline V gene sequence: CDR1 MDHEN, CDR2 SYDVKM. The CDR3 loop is CASSLGVWQGLFF. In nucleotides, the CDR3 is TGTGCCAGCAGTTTAGGAGTGTGGCAGGGACTGTTTTTT.

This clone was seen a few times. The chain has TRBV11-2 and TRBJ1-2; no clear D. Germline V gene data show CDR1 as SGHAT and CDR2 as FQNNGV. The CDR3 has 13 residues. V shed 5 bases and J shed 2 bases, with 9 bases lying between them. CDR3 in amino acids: CASSRSHNYGYTF. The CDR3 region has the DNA TGTGCCAGCAGCCGGAGTCACAACTATGGCTACACCTTC.

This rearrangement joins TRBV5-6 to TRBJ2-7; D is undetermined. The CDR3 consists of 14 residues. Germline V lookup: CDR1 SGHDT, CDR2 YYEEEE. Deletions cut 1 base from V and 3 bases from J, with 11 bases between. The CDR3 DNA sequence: TGTGCCAGCAGCTTGAGTAGTAATGGCTACGAGCAGTACTTC. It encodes CASSLSSNGYEQYF.

The DNA for the CDR3 is TGTGCCAGCAGTTTGCCTAGTAGCACAGATACGCAGTATTTT. Encoded protein: CASSLPSSTDTQYF. The V gene is TRBV28, the J gene TRBJ2-3; D ambiguous. Trimming shortened V by 3 bases and J by 0 bases, and 7 bases separated the two germline ends. Germline V gene sequence: CDR1 MDHEN, CDR2 SYDVKM. The CDR3 consists of 14 residues.

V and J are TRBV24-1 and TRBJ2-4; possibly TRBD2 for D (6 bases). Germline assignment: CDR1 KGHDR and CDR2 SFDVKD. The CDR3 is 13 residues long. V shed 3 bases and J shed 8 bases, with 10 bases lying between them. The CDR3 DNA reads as TGTGCCACCAGTGATCCGGGACTTGACATTCAGTACTTC. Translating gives CATSDPGLDIQYF.

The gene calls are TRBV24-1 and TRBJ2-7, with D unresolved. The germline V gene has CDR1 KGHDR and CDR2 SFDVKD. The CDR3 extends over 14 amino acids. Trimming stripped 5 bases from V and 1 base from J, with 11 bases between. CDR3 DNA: TGTGCCACCAGTGCTCCCGAGACATCCTACGAGCAGTACTTC. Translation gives CATSAPETSYEQYF.

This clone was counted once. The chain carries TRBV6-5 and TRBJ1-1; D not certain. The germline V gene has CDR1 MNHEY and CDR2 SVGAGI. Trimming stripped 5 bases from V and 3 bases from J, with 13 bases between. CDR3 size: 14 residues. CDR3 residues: CASSPTAGDTEAFF. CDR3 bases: TGTGCCAGCAGTCCCACCGCGGGCGACACTGAAGCTTTCTTT.

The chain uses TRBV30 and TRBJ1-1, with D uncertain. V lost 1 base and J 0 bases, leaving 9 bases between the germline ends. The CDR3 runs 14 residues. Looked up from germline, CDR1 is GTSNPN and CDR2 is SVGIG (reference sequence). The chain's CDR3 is CAWSEAQLNTEAFF. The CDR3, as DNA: TGTGCCTGGAGTGAGGCACAGTTGAACACTGAAGCTTTCTTT.

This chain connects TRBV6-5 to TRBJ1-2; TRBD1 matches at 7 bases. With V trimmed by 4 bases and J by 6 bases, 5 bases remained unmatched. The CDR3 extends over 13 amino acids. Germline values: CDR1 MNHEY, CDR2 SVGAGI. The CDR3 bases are TGTGCCAGCAGTTTGAGACAGGGACATGGCTACACCTTC. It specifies CASSLRQGHGYTF.

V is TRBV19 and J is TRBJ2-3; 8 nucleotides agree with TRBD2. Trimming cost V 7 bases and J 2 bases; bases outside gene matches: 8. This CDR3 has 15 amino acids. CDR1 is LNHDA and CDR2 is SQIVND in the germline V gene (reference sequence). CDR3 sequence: CASTAQRGITDTQYF. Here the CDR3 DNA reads TGTGCCAGTACAGCCCAGCGGGGGATCACAGATACGCAGTATTTT.

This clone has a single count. The DNA for the CDR3 is TGCGCCAGCAGCTTGCTGGAACAGGGACAGAATTCACCCCTCCACTTT. This sequence encodes CASSLLEQGQNSPLHF. The chain couples TRBV5-1 to TRBJ1-6, with 7 nucleotides matching TRBD1. The trim removed 1 base at V and 7 bases at J, leaving 8 bases unmatched. CDR1 and CDR2 from the germline V gene are SGHRS and YFSETQ. The CDR3 runs 16 residues.